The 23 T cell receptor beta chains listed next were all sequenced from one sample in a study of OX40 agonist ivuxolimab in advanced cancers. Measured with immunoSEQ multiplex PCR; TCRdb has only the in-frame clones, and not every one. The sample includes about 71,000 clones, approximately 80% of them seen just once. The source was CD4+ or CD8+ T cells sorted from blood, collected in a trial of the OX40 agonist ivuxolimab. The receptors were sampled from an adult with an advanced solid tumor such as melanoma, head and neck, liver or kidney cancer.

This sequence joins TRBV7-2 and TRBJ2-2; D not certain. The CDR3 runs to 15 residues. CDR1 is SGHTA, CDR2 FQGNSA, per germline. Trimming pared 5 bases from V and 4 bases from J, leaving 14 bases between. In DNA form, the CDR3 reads TGTGCCAGCAGCCCCCGACTTGAACCCACCGGGGAGCTGTTTTTT. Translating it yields CASSPRLEPTGELFF.

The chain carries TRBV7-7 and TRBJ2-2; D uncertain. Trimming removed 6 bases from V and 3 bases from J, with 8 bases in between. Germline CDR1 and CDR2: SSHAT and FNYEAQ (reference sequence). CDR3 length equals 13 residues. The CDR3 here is CASRRTYTGELFF. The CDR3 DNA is TGTGCCAGCAGACGGACCTACACCGGGGAGCTGTTTTTT.

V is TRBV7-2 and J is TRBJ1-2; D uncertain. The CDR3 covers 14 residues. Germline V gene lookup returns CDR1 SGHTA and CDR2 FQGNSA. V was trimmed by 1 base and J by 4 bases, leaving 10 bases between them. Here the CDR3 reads CASSLVGRLYGYTF. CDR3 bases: TGTGCCAGCAGCTTAGTGGGCAGACTCTATGGCTACACCTTC.

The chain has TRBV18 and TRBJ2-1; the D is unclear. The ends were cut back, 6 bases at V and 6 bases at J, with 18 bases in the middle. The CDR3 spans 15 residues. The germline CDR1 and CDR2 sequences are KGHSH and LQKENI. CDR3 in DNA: TGTGCCAGCTCCCTGTTGGGTGCCCCGATCAATGAGCAGTTCTTC. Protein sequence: CASSLLGAPINEQFF.

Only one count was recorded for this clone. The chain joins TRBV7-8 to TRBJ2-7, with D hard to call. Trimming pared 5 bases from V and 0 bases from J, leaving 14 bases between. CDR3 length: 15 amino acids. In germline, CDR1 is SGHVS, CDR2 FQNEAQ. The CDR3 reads CASSSRRLSSYEQYV. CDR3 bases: TGTGCCAGCAGCAGCAGACGGTTAAGCTCCTACGAGCAGTACGTC.

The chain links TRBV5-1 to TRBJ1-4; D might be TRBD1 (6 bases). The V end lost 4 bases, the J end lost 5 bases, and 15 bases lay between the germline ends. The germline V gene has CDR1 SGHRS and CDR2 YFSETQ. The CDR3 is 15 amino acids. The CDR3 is CASSEQGSWNEKLFF. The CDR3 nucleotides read TGCGCCAGCAGCGAACAGGGTTCGTGGAATGAAAAACTGTTTTTT.

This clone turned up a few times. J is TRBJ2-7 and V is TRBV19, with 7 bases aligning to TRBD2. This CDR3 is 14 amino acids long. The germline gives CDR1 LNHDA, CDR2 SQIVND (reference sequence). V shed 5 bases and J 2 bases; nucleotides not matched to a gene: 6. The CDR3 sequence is CASSSASGPYEQYF. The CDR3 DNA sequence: TGTGCCAGTAGTTCGGCTAGCGGACCCTACGAGCAGTACTTC. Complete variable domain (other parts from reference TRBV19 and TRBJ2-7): DGGITQSPKYLFRKEGQNVTLSCEQNLNHDAMYWYRQDPGQGLRLIYYSQIVNDFQKGDIAEGYSVSREKKESFPLTVTSAQKNPTAFYLCASSSASGPYEQYFGPGTRLTVT.

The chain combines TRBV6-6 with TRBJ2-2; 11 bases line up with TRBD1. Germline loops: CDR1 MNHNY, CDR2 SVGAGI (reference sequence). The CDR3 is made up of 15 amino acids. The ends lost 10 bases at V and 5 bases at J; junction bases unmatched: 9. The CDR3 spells CATGDGTGGTGELFF. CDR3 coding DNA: TGTGCCACCGGCGATGGGACAGGGGGTACCGGGGAGCTGTTTTTT.

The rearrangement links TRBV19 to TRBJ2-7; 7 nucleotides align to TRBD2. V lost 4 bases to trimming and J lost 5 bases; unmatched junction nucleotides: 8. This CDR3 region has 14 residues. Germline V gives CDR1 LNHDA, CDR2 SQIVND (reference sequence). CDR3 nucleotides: TGTGCCAGTAGTAGTACGGGAGGTGTCCACGAGCAGTACTTC. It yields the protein CASSSTGGVHEQYF.

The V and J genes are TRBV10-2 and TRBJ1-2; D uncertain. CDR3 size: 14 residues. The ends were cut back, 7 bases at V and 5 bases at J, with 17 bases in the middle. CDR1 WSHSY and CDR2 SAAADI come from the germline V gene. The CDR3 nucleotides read TGCGCCAGCACCCCAGCGGCCTCGGGGTATGGCTACACCTTC. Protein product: CASTPAASGYGYTF.

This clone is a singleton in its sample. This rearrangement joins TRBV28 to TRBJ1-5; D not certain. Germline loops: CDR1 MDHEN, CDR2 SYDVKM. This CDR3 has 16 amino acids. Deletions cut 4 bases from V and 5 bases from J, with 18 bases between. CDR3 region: CASSSIPKKGYQPQHF. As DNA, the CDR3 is TGTGCCAGCAGTTCTATCCCCAAAAAGGGTTATCAGCCCCAGCATTTT.

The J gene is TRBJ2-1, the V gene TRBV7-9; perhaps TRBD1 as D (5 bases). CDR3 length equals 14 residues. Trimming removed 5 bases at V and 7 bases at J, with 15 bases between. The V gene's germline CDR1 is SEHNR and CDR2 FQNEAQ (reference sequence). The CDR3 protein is CASSLRARGNEQFF. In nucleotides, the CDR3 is TGTGCCAGCAGCCTTCGCGCTAGGGGAAATGAGCAGTTCTTC.

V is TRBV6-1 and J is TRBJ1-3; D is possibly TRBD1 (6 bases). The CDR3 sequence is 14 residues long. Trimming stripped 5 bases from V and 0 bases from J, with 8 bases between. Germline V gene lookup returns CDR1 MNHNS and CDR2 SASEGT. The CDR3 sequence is CASSTGNSGNTIYF. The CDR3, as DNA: TGTGCCAGCAGTACAGGGAACTCTGGAAACACCATATATTTT.

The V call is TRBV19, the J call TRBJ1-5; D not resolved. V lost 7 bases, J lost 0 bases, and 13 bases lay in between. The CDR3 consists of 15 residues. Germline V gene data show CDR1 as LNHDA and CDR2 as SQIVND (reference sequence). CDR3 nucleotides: TGTGCCAGTAAGATAGGAGGCAATAGCAATCAGCCCCAGCATTTT. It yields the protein CASKIGGNSNQPQHF.

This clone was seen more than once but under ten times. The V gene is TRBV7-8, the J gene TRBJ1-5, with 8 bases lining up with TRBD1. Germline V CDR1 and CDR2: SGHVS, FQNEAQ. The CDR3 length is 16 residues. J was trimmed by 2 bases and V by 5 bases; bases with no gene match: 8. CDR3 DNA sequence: TGTGCCAGCAGCCCACCCGGGACAGGACGCAATCAGCCCCAGCATTTT. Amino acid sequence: CASSPPGTGRNQPQHF.

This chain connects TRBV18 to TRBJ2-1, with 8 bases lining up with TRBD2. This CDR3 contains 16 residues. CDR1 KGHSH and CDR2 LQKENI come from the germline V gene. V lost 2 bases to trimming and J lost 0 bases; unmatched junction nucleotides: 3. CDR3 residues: CASSPESGGSYNEQFF. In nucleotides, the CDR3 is TGTGCCAGCTCACCAGAGAGCGGGGGCTCCTACAATGAGCAGTTCTTC.

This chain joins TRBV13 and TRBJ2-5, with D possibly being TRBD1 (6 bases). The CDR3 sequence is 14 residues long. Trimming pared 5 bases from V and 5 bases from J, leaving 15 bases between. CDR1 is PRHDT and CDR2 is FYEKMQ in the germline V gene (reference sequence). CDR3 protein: CASSNTGRRETQYF. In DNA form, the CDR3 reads TGTGCCAGCAGCAATACAGGGCGGCGGGAGACCCAGTACTTC.

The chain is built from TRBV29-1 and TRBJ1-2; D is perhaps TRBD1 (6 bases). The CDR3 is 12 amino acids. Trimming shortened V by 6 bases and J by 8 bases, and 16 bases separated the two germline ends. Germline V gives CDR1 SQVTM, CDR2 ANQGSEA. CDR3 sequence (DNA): TGCAGCGTCCTCCAAGGGGGTCAGGGCTACACCTTC. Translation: CSVLQGGQGYTF. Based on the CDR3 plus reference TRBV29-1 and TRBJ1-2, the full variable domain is SAVISQKPSRDICQRGTSLTIQCQVDSQVTMMFWYRQQPGQSLTLIATANQGSEATYESGFVIDKFPISRPNLTFSTLTVSNMSPEDSSIYLCSVLQGGQGYTFGSGTRLTVV.

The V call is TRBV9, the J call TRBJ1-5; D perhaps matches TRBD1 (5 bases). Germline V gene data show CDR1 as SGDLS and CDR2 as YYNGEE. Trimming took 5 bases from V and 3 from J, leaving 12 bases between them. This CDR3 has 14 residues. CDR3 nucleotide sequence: TGTGCCAGCAGTCGGGGAGGGGACAATCAGCCCCAGCATTTT. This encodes CASSRGGDNQPQHF.

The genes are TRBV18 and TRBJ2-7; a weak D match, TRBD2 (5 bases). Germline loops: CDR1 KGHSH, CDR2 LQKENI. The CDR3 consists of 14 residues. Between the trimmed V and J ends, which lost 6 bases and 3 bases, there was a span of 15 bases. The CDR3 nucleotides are TGTGCCAGCTCGGAGAGACCGGGAATCTACGAGCAGTACTTC. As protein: CASSERPGIYEQYF.

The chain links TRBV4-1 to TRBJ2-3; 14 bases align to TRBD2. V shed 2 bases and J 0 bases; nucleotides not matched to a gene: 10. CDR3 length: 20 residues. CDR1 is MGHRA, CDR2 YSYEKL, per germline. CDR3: CASSQPGLAGGRTSTDTQYF. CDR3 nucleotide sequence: TGCGCCAGCAGCCAACCAGGACTAGCGGGGGGTCGAACTAGCACAGATACGCAGTATTTT.

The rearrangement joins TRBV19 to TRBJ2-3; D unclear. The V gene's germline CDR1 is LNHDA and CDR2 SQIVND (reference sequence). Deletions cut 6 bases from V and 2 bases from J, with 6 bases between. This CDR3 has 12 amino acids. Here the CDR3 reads CASSGSTDTQYF. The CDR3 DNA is TGTGCCAGTAGCGGATCCACAGATACGCAGTATTTT.

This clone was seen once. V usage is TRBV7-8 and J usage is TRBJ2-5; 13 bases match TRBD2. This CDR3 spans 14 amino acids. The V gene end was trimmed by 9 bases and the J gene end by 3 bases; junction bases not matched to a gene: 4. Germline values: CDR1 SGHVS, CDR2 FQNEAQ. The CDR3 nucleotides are TGTGCCAGTACTAGCGGGGGGGCCGAAGAGACCCAGTACTTC. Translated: CASTSGGAEETQYF.